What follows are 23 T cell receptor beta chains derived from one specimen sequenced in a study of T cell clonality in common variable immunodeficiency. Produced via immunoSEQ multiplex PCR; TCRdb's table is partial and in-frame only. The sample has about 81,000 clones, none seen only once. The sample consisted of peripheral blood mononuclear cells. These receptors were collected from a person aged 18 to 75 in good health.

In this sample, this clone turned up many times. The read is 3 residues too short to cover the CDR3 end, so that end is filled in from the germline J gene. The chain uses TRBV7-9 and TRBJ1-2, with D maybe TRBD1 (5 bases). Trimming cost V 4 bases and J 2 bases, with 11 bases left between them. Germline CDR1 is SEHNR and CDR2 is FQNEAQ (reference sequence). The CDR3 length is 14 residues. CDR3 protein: CASSWRGENYGYTF. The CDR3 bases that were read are TGTGCCAGCAGCTGGCGGGGGGAGAACTATGGC.

This CDR3 is CASSLEGRISGNTIYF. Incomplete CDR3 DNA: TGCGCCAGCAGCTTGGAGGGCAGAATCTCTGGAAACACC. The V gene is TRBV5-1, the J gene TRBJ1-3; D call uncertain. The CDR3 end lies 3 residues beyond the end of the read and is filled in from the germline J gene. The CDR3 is 16 amino acids. Germline CDR1 reads SGHRS; CDR2 reads YFSETQ. The V gene lost 0 bases and the J gene lost 0 bases, with 10 bases spanning the gap. The whole variable domain, filled in from reference TRBV5-1 and TRBJ1-3, reads KAGVTQTPRYLIKTRGQQVTLSCSPISGHRSVSWYQQTPGQGLQFLFEYFSETQRNKGNFPGRFSGRQFSNSRSEMNVSTLELGDSALYLCASSLEGRISGNTIYFGEGSWLTVV.

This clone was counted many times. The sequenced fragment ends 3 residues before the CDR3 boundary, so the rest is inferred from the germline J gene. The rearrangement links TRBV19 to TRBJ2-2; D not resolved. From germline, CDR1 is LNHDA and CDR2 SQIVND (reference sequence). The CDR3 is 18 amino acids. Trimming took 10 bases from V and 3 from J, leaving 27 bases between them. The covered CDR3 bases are TGTGCCACACTTTCAGACACCCAAACATCCCTCTACACCGGGGAG. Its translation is CATLSDTQTSLYTGE. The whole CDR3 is CATLSDTQTSLYTGELFF.

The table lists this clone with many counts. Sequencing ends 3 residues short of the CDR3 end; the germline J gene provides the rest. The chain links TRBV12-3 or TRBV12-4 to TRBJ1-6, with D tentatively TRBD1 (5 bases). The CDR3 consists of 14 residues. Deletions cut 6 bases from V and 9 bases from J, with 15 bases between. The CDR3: CASRRDRGASPLHF. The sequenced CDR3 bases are TGTGCCAGCAGGCGGGACCGCGGGGCTTCACCC.

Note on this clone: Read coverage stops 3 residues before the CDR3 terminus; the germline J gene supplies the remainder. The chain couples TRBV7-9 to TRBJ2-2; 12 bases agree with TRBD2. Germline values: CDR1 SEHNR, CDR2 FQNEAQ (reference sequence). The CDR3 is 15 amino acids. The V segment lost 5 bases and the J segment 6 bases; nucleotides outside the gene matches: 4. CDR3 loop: CASSRLAGVAGELFF. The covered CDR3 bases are TGTGCCAGCAGCCGACTAGCGGGAGTTGCCGGGGAG.

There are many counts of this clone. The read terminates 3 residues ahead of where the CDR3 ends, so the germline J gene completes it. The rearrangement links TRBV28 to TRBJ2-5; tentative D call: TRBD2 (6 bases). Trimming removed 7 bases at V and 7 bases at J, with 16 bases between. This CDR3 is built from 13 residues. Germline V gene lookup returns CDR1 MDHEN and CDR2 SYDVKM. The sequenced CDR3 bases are TGTGCCAGCACCCCGGGACTTCAGGGGACC. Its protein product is CASTPGLQGT. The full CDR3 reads CASTPGLQGTQYF.

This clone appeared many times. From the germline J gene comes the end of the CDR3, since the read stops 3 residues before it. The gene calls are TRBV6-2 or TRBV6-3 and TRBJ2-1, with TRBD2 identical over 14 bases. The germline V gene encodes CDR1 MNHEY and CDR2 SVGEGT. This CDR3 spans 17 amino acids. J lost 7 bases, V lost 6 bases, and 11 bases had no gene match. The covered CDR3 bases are TGTGCCAGCAGCCGTACCGGGACTAGCGGGAGTTTAAATGAG. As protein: CASSRTGTSGSLNE. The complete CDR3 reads CASSRTGTSGSLNEQFF.

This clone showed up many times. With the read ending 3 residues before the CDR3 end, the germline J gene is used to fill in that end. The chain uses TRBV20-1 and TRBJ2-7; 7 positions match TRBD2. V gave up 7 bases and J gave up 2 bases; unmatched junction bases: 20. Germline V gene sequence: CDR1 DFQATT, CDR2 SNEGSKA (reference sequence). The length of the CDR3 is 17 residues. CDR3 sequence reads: CSVTNEVRDYGAYEQYF. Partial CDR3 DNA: TGCAGTGTCACGAACGAGGTCCGGGACTATGGAGCCTACGAG.

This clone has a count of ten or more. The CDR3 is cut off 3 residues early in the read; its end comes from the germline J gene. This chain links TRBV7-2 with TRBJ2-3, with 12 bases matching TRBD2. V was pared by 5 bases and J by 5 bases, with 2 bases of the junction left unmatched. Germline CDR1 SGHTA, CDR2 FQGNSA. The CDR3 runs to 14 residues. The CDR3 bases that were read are TGTGCCAGCAGCCGACTAGCGGGAGAAGATACG. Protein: CASSRLAGEDT. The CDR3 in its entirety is CASSRLAGEDTQYF.

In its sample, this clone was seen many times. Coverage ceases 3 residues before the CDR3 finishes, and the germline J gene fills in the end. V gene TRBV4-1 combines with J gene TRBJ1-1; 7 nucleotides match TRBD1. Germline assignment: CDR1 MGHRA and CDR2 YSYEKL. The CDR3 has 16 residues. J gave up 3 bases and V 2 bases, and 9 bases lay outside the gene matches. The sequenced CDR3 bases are TGCGCCAGCAGCCAATTACACAGGGGTAGTCACACTGAA. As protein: CASSQLHRGSHTE. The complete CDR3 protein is CASSQLHRGSHTEAFF.

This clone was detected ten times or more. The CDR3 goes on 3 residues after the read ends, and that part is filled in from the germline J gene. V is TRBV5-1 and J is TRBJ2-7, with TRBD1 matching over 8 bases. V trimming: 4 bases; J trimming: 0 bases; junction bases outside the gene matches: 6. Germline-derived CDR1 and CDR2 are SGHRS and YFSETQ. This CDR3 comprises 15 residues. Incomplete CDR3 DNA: TGCGCCAGCAGCCCAGGGGGCGGCCGCTCCTACGAG. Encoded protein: CASSPGGGRSYE. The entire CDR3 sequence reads CASSPGGGRSYEQYF.

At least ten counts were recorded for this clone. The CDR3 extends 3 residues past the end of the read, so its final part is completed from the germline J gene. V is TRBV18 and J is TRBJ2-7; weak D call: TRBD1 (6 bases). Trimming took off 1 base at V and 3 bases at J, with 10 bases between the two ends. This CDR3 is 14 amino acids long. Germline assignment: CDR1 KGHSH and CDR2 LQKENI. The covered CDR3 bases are TGTGCCAGCTCACCACTCCGGGACATCTACGAG. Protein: CASSPLRDIYE. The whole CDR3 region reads CASSPLRDIYEQYF.

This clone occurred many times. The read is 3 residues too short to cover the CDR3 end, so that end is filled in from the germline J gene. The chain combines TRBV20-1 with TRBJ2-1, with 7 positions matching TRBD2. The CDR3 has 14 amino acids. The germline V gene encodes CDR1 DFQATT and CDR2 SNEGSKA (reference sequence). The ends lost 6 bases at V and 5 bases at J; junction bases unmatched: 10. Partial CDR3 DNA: TGCAGTGCCCCGAGGAGCGGGAATGACAATGAG. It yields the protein CSAPRSGNDNE. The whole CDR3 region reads CSAPRSGNDNEQFF.

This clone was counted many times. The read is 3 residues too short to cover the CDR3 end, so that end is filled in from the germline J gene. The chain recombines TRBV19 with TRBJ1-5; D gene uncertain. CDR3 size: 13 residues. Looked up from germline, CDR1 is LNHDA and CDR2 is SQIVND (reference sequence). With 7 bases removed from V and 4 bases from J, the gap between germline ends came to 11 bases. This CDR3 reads CASTVAKNQPQHF. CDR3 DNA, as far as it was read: TGTGCCAGTACCGTGGCAAAGAATCAGCCC. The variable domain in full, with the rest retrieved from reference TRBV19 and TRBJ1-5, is DGGITQSPKYLFRKEGQNVTLSCEQNLNHDAMYWYRQDPGQGLRLIYYSQIVNDFQKGDIAEGYSVSREKKESFPLTVTSAQKNPTAFYLCASTVAKNQPQHFGDGTRLSIL.

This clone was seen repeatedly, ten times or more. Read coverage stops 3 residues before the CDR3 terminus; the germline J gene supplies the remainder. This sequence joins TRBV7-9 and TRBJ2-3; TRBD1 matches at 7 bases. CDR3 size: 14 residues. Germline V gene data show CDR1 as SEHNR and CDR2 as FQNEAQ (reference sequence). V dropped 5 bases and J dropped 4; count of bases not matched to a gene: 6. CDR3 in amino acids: CASSQRQGADTQYF. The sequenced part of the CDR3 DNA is TGTGCCAGCAGCCAACGACAGGGTGCAGATACG.

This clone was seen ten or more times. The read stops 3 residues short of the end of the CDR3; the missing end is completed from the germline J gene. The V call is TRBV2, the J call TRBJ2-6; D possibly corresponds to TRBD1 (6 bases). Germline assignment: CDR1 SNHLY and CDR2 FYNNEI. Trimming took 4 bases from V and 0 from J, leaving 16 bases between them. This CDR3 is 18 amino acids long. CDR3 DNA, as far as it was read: TGTGCCAGCAGTGTTAGAGACAGGACCCGCTCTGGGGCCAACGTC. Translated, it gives CASSVRDRTRSGANV. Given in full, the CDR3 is CASSVRDRTRSGANVLTF.

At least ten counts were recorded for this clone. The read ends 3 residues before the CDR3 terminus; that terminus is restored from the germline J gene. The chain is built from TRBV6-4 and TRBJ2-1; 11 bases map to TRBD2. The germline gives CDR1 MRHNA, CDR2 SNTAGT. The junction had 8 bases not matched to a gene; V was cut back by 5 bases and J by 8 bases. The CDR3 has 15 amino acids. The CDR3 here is CASSSLAGGLHEQFF. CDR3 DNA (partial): TGTGCCAGCAGTTCTCTAGCGGGAGGCCTCCATGAG.

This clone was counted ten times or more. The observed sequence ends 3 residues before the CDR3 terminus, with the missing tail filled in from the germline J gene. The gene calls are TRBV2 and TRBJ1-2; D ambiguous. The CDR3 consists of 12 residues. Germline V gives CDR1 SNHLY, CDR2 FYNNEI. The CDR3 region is CASRSSGGGYTF. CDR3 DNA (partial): TGTGCCAGCAGGTCCTCGGGTGGCGGC.

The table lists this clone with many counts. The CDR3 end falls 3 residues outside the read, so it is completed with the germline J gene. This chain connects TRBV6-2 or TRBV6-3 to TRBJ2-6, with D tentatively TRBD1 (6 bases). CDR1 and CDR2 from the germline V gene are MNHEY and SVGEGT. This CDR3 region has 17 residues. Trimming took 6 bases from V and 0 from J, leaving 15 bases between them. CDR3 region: CASSLTGPSSGANVLTF. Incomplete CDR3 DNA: TGTGCCAGCAGCTTGACAGGTCCCAGCTCTGGGGCCAACGTC.

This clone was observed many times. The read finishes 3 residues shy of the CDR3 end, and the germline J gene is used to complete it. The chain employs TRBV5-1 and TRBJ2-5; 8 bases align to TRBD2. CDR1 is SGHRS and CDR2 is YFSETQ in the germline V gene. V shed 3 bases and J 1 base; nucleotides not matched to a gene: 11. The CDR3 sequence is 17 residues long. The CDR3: CASSSSSGPNIQETQYF. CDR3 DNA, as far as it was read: TGCGCCAGCAGCTCCTCTAGCGGGCCTAATATCCAAGAGACC. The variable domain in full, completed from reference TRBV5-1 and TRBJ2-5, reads KAGVTQTPRYLIKTRGQQVTLSCSPISGHRSVSWYQQTPGQGLQFLFEYFSETQRNKGNFPGRFSGRQFSNSRSEMNVSTLELGDSALYLCASSSSSGPNIQETQYFGPGTRLLVL.

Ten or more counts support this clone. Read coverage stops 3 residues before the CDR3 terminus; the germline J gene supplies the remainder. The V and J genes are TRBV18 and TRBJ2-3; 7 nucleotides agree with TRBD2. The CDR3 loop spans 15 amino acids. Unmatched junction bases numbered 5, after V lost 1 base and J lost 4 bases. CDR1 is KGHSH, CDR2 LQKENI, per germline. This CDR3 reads CASSPRAGVADTQYF. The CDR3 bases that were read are TGTGCCAGCTCACCACGCGCGGGAGTAGCAGATACG.

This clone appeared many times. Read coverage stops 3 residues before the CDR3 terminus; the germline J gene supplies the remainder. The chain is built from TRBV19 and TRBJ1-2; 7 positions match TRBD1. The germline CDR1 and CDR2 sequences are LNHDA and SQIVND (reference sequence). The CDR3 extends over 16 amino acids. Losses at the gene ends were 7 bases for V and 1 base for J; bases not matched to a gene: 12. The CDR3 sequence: CASTSGTAAYNYGYTF. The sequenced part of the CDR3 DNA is TGTGCCAGTACCTCAGGGACAGCTGCTTATAACTATGGC.

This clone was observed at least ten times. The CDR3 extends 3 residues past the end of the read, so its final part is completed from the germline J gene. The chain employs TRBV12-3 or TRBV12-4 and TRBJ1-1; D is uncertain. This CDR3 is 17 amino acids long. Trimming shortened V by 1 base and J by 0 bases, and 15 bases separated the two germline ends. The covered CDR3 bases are TGTGCCAGCAGTTTAGACAAACGCAGAAATATGAACACTGAA. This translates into CASSLDKRRNMNTE. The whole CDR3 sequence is CASSLDKRRNMNTEAFF.